Sequencing of this T cell receptor (beta chain) was carried out in a study of blood T cell repertoires in COVID-19. Study-level information: Samples taken during acute and convalescent COVID-19 were collected in the United States, Italy and Spain.

Here immunoSEQ multiplex PCR was the method, and the copy in TCRdb shows in-frame clones only, minus some. The data contain about 110,000 clones, 80% to 90% of them singletons. Trimming left V 0 bases short and J 4 bases short, with 7 bases between. Germline values: CDR1 SGHRS, CDR2 YFSETQ. The length of the CDR3 is 13 residues. The rearrangement links TRBV5-1 to TRBJ1-2; D may be TRBD1 (6 bases). This clonotype originated in a human donor in a cohort sampled during active COVID-19. The sequenced sample was peripheral blood. CDR3 amino acids: CASSLDRVYGYTF. CDR3 nucleotides: TGCGCCAGCAGCTTGGACAGGGTCTATGGCTACACCTTC.